One T cell receptor (beta chain) is described in this entry. Its specificity is unknown. This CDR3 has 12 residues. Trimming shortened V by 5 bases and J by 5 bases, and 9 bases separated the two germline ends. Germline V gives CDR1 MNHNS, CDR2 SASEGT. The data derive from a study of cytomegalovirus exposure and HLA in healthy donors. Study conclusions and caveats: Some V segments, TRBV6-2 and TRBV6-3 among them, were indistinguishable and were therefore excluded.

60 Vbeta and 13 Jbeta primers were used in PCR. Produced via immunoSEQ multiplex PCR; TCRdb's table is partial and in-frame only. The table shows tens of thousands of clones, with roughly 87% occurring only once. This receptor was obtained from a woman aged 40 to 49 in good health and CMV-seropositive. The sample was PBMCs. This sequence joins TRBV6-1 and TRBJ1-2, with D unclear. The CDR3 DNA reads TGTGCCAGCAGTTCGACGGAGTATGGCTACACCTTC. This encodes CASSSTEYGYTF.